This TCR beta chain was obtained from a study of blood T cell repertoires in COVID-19 (dated by TCRdb to between 2020 and 2021). Concerning the study at large: The collaborator samples originated in the United States, Italy and Spain and spanned the acute and convalescent phases of COVID-19. The dataset comprised deeply sampled blood TCRbeta repertoires from subjects exposed to, actively infected with, or recovered from COVID-19. The material from the prospective study consisted of cDNA or gDNA derived from T cells, B-cell-depleted T cells, or PBMCs. The samples were drawn from two sources: the first 160 participants of the ongoing ImmuneRACE study, and over 1,000 subjects contributed by 6 global collaborators. The repertoires were released in a freely available public database intended as a resource for research on the immune response to SARS-CoV-2. Nearly every sample came with metadata listing a de-identified subject ID, COVID-19 status, age in years and sex. Where available, HLA class I and class II types were obtained from metadata supplied by the sample provider rather than from assay-based typing. The study at large found these results: Clinical and demographic metadata were provided uncurated, with the amount varying by source and participant.

Counted from cysteine to phenylalanine, this CDR3 has 14 amino acids. Solely the CDR3 DNA is kept, with 42 bases framed from the first base. The V end loses 0 bases and the J end loses 5 bases, and a stretch of 8 bases separates them. The germline V gene sets CDR1 to MNHEY and CDR2 to SVGAGI. The collaborating institutions used their own protocols to collect whole blood in K2EDTA tubes. For TCRbeta analysis, collaborators shipped samples in one of three forms: frozen whole blood, isolated PBMCs, or DNA extracted from either of those sample types. This clone was seen once. This clone's antigen is unknown. Per-base quality was not reported, and no clone a single base away is much larger than it. TCRbeta CDR3 regions were amplified from genomic DNA by means of the immunoSEQ Assay, a bias-controlled multiplex PCR. Per the original workflow: Nucleated cell counts per sample were estimated from amplification of reference gene primers within the assay. To quantify the absolute abundance of each unique TCRbeta CDR3 rearrangement, sequence reads were collapsed and filtered. For each sample, productive Simpson clonality was calculated by taking the square root of Simpson's diversity index across productive rearrangements. Not all clones reach the TCRdb copy of this immuneACCESS table, which keeps in-frame sequences only. Checked studies attribute under half of the gap to unresolved V genes and leave the rest unexplained. That table is the source of V, J and clone size, and D and trimming were worked out from the DNA. Across this sample there are over 50,000 clones, with around 85% seen only once. Roughly 5.5% of the sample goes to the ten largest clones.

This sequence originates from a man between 65 and 79 years old with acute or convalescent COVID-19. Recombination connected TRBV6-5 to TRBJ1-5, with TRBD1 tentatively as D gene (6 bases match). Specimen: peripheral blood. The nucleotide sequence reads as follows: TGTGCCAGCAGTTACTCAGGGGGTGATCAGCCCCAGCATTTT. Its product reads: CASSYSGGDQPQHF.